These 31 T cell receptor beta chains originate from one sample sequenced in a study of STAT5B mutations in CD4+ large granular lymphocyte leukemia. Produced via immunoSEQ multiplex PCR; TCRdb's table is partial and in-frame only. The sample has some 41,000 clones; roughly 80% are singletons. Sequencing input: CD4+ T cells from blood buffy coats. Receptor source: a human donor in good health.

The chain has TRBV30 and TRBJ2-5; the match to TRBD1 covers 9 bases. This CDR3 is built from 13 residues. From germline, CDR1 is GTSNPN and CDR2 SVGIG (reference sequence). V shed 5 bases, J shed 5 bases, and the junction held 6 bases outside the gene matches. The CDR3: CAWGTGSRETQYF. The CDR3 DNA follows: TGTGCCTGGGGGACAGGGTCAAGGGAGACCCAGTACTTC.

This clone came up a few times. The chain employs TRBV10-3 and TRBJ2-1; TRBD2 matches at 9 bases. The germline gives CDR1 ENHRY, CDR2 SYGVKD. The V and J ends lost 2 bases and 10 bases, in that order; junction bases with no gene match: 3. This CDR3 spans 13 amino acids. DNA of the CDR3: TGTGCCATCAGTGAGGGGCTAGCGGGAGAGCAGTTCTTC. Protein: CAISEGLAGEQFF.

The chain employs TRBV6-6 and TRBJ2-2; 11 bases align to TRBD1. The CDR3 is 15 amino acids. Germline V gene data show CDR1 as MNHNY and CDR2 as SVGAGI (reference sequence). V was pared by 2 bases and J by 7 bases, with 3 bases of the junction left unmatched. As DNA, the CDR3 is TGTGCCAGCAGTTACGGGACAGGGGGGGTCGGGGAGCTGTTTTTT. Encoded protein: CASSYGTGGVGELFF.

The chain uses TRBV11-2 and TRBJ1-2, with a possible D match to TRBD1 (6 bases). The germline V gene encodes CDR1 SGHAT and CDR2 FQNNGV. The V end was cut by 5 bases, the J end by 3 bases, with 19 bases between. The CDR3 length is 16 residues. For the CDR3, the DNA is TGTGCCAGCAGCGGGCAGGGGCCCCAGATTGACTATGGCTACACCTTC. It codes for CASSGQGPQIDYGYTF.

The genes are TRBV28 and TRBJ2-1; 10 bases fit TRBD1. Germline V CDR1 and CDR2: MDHEN, SYDVKM. V was clipped by 6 bases and J by 5 bases; unmatched bases: 1. There are 13 residues in the CDR3. As DNA, the CDR3 is TGTGCCAGCAGGACAGGGGGCCACAATGAGCAGTTCTTC. It yields the protein CASRTGGHNEQFF.

The rearrangement links TRBV29-1 to TRBJ1-4; TRBD1 matches 7 bases. CDR1 is SQVTM and CDR2 is ANQGSEA in the germline V gene. The CDR3 runs to 13 residues. CDR3 region: CSTGESTNEKLFF. CDR3 coding DNA: TGCAGTACAGGGGAATCAACTAATGAAAAACTGTTTTTT.

The chain combines TRBV28 with TRBJ2-5; either TRBD1 or TRBD2 may fit D (5 bases each). V lost 5 bases to trimming and J lost 4 bases, with 14 bases between them. CDR1 MDHEN and CDR2 SYDVKM come from the germline V gene. CDR3 length equals 14 residues. CDR3 amino acids: CASSPRTRGETQYF. The CDR3 nucleotides read TGTGCCAGCAGTCCACGGACACGGGGAGAGACCCAGTACTTC.

This chain links TRBV19 with TRBJ1-3; TRBD1 might be the D (6 bases). The V gene's germline CDR1 is LNHDA and CDR2 SQIVND (reference sequence). V lost 5 bases and J lost 0, with 17 bases in between. The CDR3 sequence is 17 residues long. The CDR3 here is CASSVTGSWISGNTIYF. CDR3 DNA sequence: TGTGCCAGTAGTGTAACAGGGAGCTGGATCTCTGGAAACACCATATATTTT.

This clone was seen a few times. The genes are TRBV18 and TRBJ1-5, with D maybe TRBD1 (5 bases). The CDR3 sequence is 14 residues long. Germline-derived CDR1 and CDR2 are KGHSH and LQKENI. V was cut by 6 bases and J by 2 bases, with 11 bases left in between. The CDR3 protein is CASSSAGGNQPQHF. The CDR3, as DNA: TGTGCCAGCTCCTCAGCGGGGGGCAATCAGCCCCAGCATTTT.

The chain combines TRBV19 with TRBJ2-7; a possible D gene is TRBD1 (5 bases). The CDR3 sequence is 13 residues long. Trimming left V 4 bases short and J 2 bases short, with 9 bases between. Germline V lookup: CDR1 LNHDA, CDR2 SQIVND (reference sequence). The DNA of the CDR3 is TGTGCCAGTAGTAGGACGGACACCTACGAGCAGTACTTC. It encodes CASSRTDTYEQYF. The entire variable domain, with the rest obtained from reference TRBV19 and TRBJ2-7, is as follows: DGGITQSPKYLFRKEGQNVTLSCEQNLNHDAMYWYRQDPGQGLRLIYYSQIVNDFQKGDIAEGYSVSREKKESFPLTVTSAQKNPTAFYLCASSRTDTYEQYFGPGTRLTVT.

This clone was seen once. This rearrangement joins TRBV10-3 to TRBJ1-3; D not certain. Deletions cut 8 bases from V and 0 bases from J, with 8 bases between. Germline CDR1 and CDR2: ENHRY and SYGVKD. The CDR3 length is 13 residues. Written as DNA, the CDR3 is TGTGCCATCCGTCAACCCTCTGGAAACACCATATATTTT. Translated, it gives CAIRQPSGNTIYF.

This rearrangement joins TRBV6-5 to TRBJ1-2; TRBD1 is a possible D gene (6 bases). Germline CDR1 and CDR2: MNHEY and SVGAGI. Trimming took off 6 bases at V and 4 bases at J, with 12 bases between the two ends. The CDR3 length is 13 residues. CDR3 bases: TGTGCCAGCAGATCAGGGGCTGGCTATGGCTACACCTTC. Translated, it gives CASRSGAGYGYTF.

This chain links TRBV6-1 with TRBJ2-5; 7 bases map to TRBD1. The J segment lost 5 bases and the V segment lost 8 bases, leaving 8 bases of the junction unmatched. The CDR3 length is 13 residues. The V gene's germline CDR1 is MNHNS and CDR2 SASEGT. The CDR3 region is CASRARGQETQYF. CDR3 nucleotides: TGTGCCAGCCGGGCCAGGGGACAGGAGACCCAGTACTTC.

The CDR3 is CANPRRNNSPLHF. In nucleotides, the CDR3 is TGTGCCAACCCGCGTCGGAATAATTCACCCCTCCACTTT. V is TRBV21-1 and J is TRBJ1-6. TRBV21-1 is flagged as a pseudogene. CDR3 length equals 13 residues.

The chain joins TRBV5-1 to TRBJ1-4; D not resolved. Germline-derived CDR1 and CDR2 are SGHRS and YFSETQ. This CDR3 is built from 14 residues. V lost 1 base to trimming and J lost 3 bases, with 7 bases between them. The CDR3 coding sequence is TGCGCCAGCAGCTTGTATCAACCTAATGAAAAACTGTTTTTT. It yields the protein CASSLYQPNEKLFF.

The J gene is TRBJ1-2, the V gene TRBV30; D perhaps matches TRBD1 (5 bases). This CDR3 contains 13 residues. Looked up from germline, CDR1 is GTSNPN and CDR2 is SVGIG (reference sequence). Between the trimmed V and J ends, which lost 0 bases and 2 bases, there was a span of 7 bases. The CDR3 loop reads CAWSVDTNYGYTF. DNA of the CDR3: TGTGCCTGGAGTGTGGACACCAACTATGGCTACACCTTC.

V gene TRBV6-1 combines with J gene TRBJ2-7, with 8 bases aligning to TRBD1. V was clipped by 6 bases and J by 5 bases; unmatched bases: 3. Germline V CDR1 and CDR2: MNHNS, SASEGT. The CDR3 has 12 amino acids. CDR3 DNA sequence: TGTGCCAGCAGCCAACAGGGGGACGAGCAGTACTTC. Translation gives CASSQQGDEQYF.

This clone appeared a few times. The rearrangement uses TRBV6-6 and TRBJ1-5, with TRBD1 matching over 8 bases. The CDR3 runs 13 residues. Per germline, CDR1 MNHNY and CDR2 SVGAGI (reference sequence). This CDR3 reads CGTGPVYNQPQHF. The CDR3 DNA reads as TGTGGGACAGGGCCAGTCTACAATCAGCCCCAGCATTTT.

This chain connects TRBV9 to TRBJ2-5, with 11 bases identical to TRBD2. The germline gives CDR1 SGDLS, CDR2 YYNGEE. This CDR3 comprises 17 residues. Germline trimming cut 0 bases from V and 5 bases from J; bases unmatched to any gene: 9. CDR3 DNA sequence: TGTGCCAGCAGCGTAGGGAGTAGCGGGGGGGCCGGGGAGACCCAGTACTTC. Residues: CASSVGSSGGAGETQYF.

This clone appeared a few times. J is TRBJ1-5 and V is TRBV2, with no clear D. The germline CDR1 and CDR2 sequences are SNHLY and FYNNEI. V was cut by 1 base and J by 2 bases, with 3 bases left in between. This CDR3 is 13 amino acids long. The CDR3 loop reads CASSEDGNQPQHF. CDR3 DNA: TGTGCCAGCAGTGAAGACGGCAATCAGCCCCAGCATTTT.

This clone turned up a few times. V usage is TRBV10-3 and J usage is TRBJ1-6; D is unclear. The V gene lost 3 bases and the J gene lost 9 bases, with 9 bases spanning the gap. CDR3 length: 13 residues. Germline CDR1 reads ENHRY; CDR2 reads SYGVKD. The DNA of the CDR3 is TGTGCCATCAGTGAAGGGCCGGGTTCACCCCTCCACTTT. Translated, it gives CAISEGPGSPLHF.

V is TRBV7-9 and J is TRBJ1-1; D is undetermined. The germline CDR1 and CDR2 sequences are SEHNR and FQNEAQ (reference sequence). This CDR3 spans 14 amino acids. Trimming took 4 bases from V and 4 from J, leaving 13 bases between them. CDR3 sequence: CASSWRLVGTEAFF. The CDR3 DNA reads TGTGCCAGCAGCTGGAGACTCGTGGGCACTGAAGCTTTCTTT. Looking up the rest from reference TRBV7-9 and TRBJ1-1 gives the full variable domain: DTGVSQNPRHKITKRGQNVTFRCDPISEHNRLYWYRQTLGQGPEFLTYFQNEAQLEKSRLLSDRFSAERPKGSFSTLEIQRTEQGDSAMYLCASSWRLVGTEAFFGQGTRLTVV.

This chain connects TRBV27 to TRBJ1-4; maybe TRBD1 (5 bases). This CDR3 has 16 amino acids. Germline values: CDR1 MNHEY, CDR2 SMNVEV (reference sequence). V lost 1 base, J lost 5 bases, and 14 bases lay in between. The CDR3 sequence is CASSLWGVGGNEKLFF. The CDR3 nucleotides are TGTGCCAGCAGTTTATGGGGGGTGGGAGGGAATGAAAAACTGTTTTTT.

The V gene is TRBV7-2, the J gene TRBJ1-1; no definite D call. V gave up 5 bases and J gave up 1 base, with 8 bases separating them. Germline lookup yields CDR1 SGHTA and CDR2 FQGNSA. This CDR3 comprises 13 residues. For the CDR3, the DNA is TGTGCCAGCAGCACTACAGCGAACACTGAAGCTTTCTTT. It yields the protein CASSTTANTEAFF.

This clone was detected only once. The chain employs TRBV4-1 and TRBJ1-2, with D maybe TRBD1 (6 bases). The V end was cut by 1 base, the J end by 8 bases, with 23 bases between. Germline V gene sequence: CDR1 MGHRA, CDR2 YSYEKL. CDR3 size: 17 residues. CDR3 coding DNA: TGCGCCAGCAGCCAAGGCAACAGGAGCAGGGGTAAAAGCGGCTACACCTTC. Amino acid sequence: CASSQGNRSRGKSGYTF.

This clone was counted only a few times. This chain uses TRBV7-9 with TRBJ2-3; D gene unclear. Germline V gene lookup returns CDR1 SEHNR and CDR2 FQNEAQ (reference sequence). CDR3 length: 12 residues. V lost 5 bases and J lost 6, with 9 bases in between. In nucleotides, the CDR3 is TGTGCCAGCAGCGCCCTGAGTGATACGCAGTATTTT. It yields the protein CASSALSDTQYF.

V gene TRBV20-1 combines with J gene TRBJ1-2; TRBD1 agrees at 7 bases. CDR3 length equals 11 residues. Trimming cost V 6 bases and J 8 bases; bases outside gene matches: 6. Germline CDR1 DFQATT, CDR2 SNEGSKA (reference sequence). The CDR3 coding sequence is TGCAGTGCCACCGGGACAGCAGGCTACACCTTC. Translating it yields CSATGTAGYTF.

The chain recombines TRBV7-6 with TRBJ1-5; D uncertain. The CDR3 consists of 16 residues. Germline V gene sequence: CDR1 SGHVS, CDR2 FNYEAQ. V lost 1 base and J 0 bases, leaving 10 bases between the germline ends. CDR3 nucleotide sequence: TGTGCCAGCAGCTTAGGACGGATGGATAGCAATCAGCCCCAGCATTTT. Its protein product is CASSLGRMDSNQPQHF.

The genes are TRBV9 and TRBJ2-3; 9 nucleotides line up with TRBD1. CDR3 size: 15 residues. The V gene's germline CDR1 is SGDLS and CDR2 YYNGEE. V shed 7 bases, J shed 3 bases, and the junction held 9 bases outside the gene matches. The CDR3 coding sequence is TGTGCCAGCTCGCAGGGGGACAGGGCTACAGATACGCAGTATTTT. Encoded protein: CASSQGDRATDTQYF.

V is TRBV30 and J is TRBJ1-1; D may be TRBD1 (6 bases). The CDR3 runs to 21 residues. The V end lost 8 bases, the J end lost 0 bases, and 37 bases lay between the germline ends. Germline assignment: CDR1 GTSNPN and CDR2 SVGIG (reference sequence). The CDR3 nucleotides read TGTGCCGGGATTAAAGTGTTCATGTGGGAAGACAGGACCCACATGAACACTGAAGCTTTCTTT. The encoded protein is CAGIKVFMWEDRTHMNTEAFF. Drawing the rest from reference TRBV30 and TRBJ1-1, the complete variable domain is SQTIHQWPATLVQPVGSPLSLECTVEGTSNPNLYWYRQAAGRGLQLLFYSVGIGQISSEVPQNLSASRPQDRQFILSSKKLLLSDSGFYLCAGIKVFMWEDRTHMNTEAFFGQGTRLTVV.

The chain has TRBV28 and TRBJ1-1, with unresolved D. This CDR3 has 14 residues. Trimming removed 3 bases from V and 1 base from J, with 9 bases in between. The germline V gene encodes CDR1 MDHEN and CDR2 SYDVKM. CDR3 loop: CASSLVATNTEAFF. In nucleotides, the CDR3 is TGTGCCAGCAGTTTGGTCGCAACGAACACTGAAGCTTTCTTT. Full variable domain (remainder filled in from reference TRBV28 and TRBJ1-1): DVKVTQSSRYLVKRTGEKVFLECVQDMDHENMFWYRQDPGLGLRLIYFSYDVKMKEKGDIPEGYSVSREKKERFSLILESASTNQTSMYLCASSLVATNTEAFFGQGTRLTVV.